The next 11 T cell receptor beta chains were all read from a single sample in a study of T cells in Graves' hyperthyroidism and ophthalmopathy. Amplified regions were TCR beta CDR3 sequences from RNA transcripts. First-round RT-PCR of the TCR CDR3 relied on the HTBI primer set. TCRdb reprocessed the multiplex PCR reads with MiXCR, giving one entry per CDR3 protein. The profile shows a few hundred thousand distinct CDR3 sequences, more than 12% of them singletons. Sequencing input: blood. All receptors derive from a woman under 40 with Graves' hyperthyroidism.

The chain is built from TRBV12-3 or TRBV12-4 and TRBJ2-2, with 11 bases fitting TRBD2. Losses at the gene ends were 3 bases for V and 8 bases for J; bases not matched to a gene: 8. The length of the CDR3 is 16 residues. CDR3 amino acids: CASSFRTASGRGELFF. The DNA for the CDR3 is TGTGCCAGCAGTTTTCGAACGGCTAGCGGGAGGGGGGAGCTGTTTTTT.

This chain joins TRBV5-6 and TRBJ1-3, with 8 bases fitting TRBD1. The CDR3 length is 16 residues. Germline V gene lookup returns CDR1 SGHDT and CDR2 YYEEEE. V lost 4 bases to trimming and J lost 0 bases; unmatched junction nucleotides: 6. The CDR3: CASSPNRGYSGNTIYF. The CDR3 DNA follows: TGTGCCAGCAGCCCCAACAGGGGGTACTCTGGAAACACCATATATTTT.

The gene calls are TRBV6-1 and TRBJ1-3, with D maybe TRBD1 (6 bases). Trimming stripped 10 bases from V and 2 bases from J, with 9 bases between. The length of the CDR3 is 12 residues. CDR1 and CDR2 (germline): MNHNS, SASEGT. CDR3 region: CATGGTGNTIYF. CDR3 bases: TGTGCCACCGGGGGCACTGGAAACACCATATATTTT.

This clonotype has a count of ten or more. The V and J genes are TRBV27 and TRBJ2-7; D is uncertain. This CDR3 is built from 14 residues. Per germline, CDR1 MNHEY and CDR2 SMNVEV (reference sequence). V lost 5 bases and J 3 bases, leaving 14 bases between the germline ends. The CDR3 sequence: CASSPRTPFYEQYF. CDR3 in DNA: TGTGCCAGCAGTCCTCGGACGCCATTCTACGAGCAGTACTTC.

This clonotype has only a few counts. The V call is TRBV7-9, the J call TRBJ1-1, with 8 bases matching TRBD1. The CDR3 has 15 amino acids. CDR1 and CDR2 (germline): SEHNR, FQNEAQ (reference sequence). J lost 3 bases, V lost 4 bases, and 7 bases had no gene match. In DNA, the CDR3 is TGTGCCAGCAGCTCGCTAGAGACAGGGGACACTGAAGCTTTCTTT. Translation gives CASSSLETGDTEAFF.

This clonotype showed up many times. The genes are TRBV27 and TRBJ2-2; maybe TRBD1 (6 bases). The CDR3 extends over 14 amino acids. Per the germline V gene, CDR1 is MNHEY and CDR2 is SMNVEV (reference sequence). The germline V and J ends were trimmed by 6 bases and 1 base, with 9 bases remaining between them. The chain's CDR3 is CASSWGQNTGELFF. The CDR3 bases are TGTGCCAGCAGCTGGGGACAGAACACCGGGGAGCTGTTTTTT.

This clonotype was seen at least ten times. V and J are TRBV20-1 and TRBJ2-1; 16 bases are shared with TRBD2. J was trimmed by 10 bases and V by 6 bases; bases with no gene match: 6. The CDR3 extends over 14 amino acids. The V gene's germline CDR1 is DFQATT and CDR2 SNEGSKA (reference sequence). The CDR3 loop reads CSAPGTSGRVEQFF. CDR3 DNA: TGCAGTGCCCCCGGGACTAGCGGGAGGGTCGAGCAGTTCTTC.

This clonotype was observed many times. The rearrangement joins TRBV5-1 to TRBJ2-7; 7 nucleotides match TRBD2. J was trimmed by 4 bases and V by 0 bases; bases with no gene match: 4. The CDR3 contains 14 residues. Germline V lookup: CDR1 SGHRS, CDR2 YFSETQ. CDR3: CASSLEAGRYEQYF. The DNA for the CDR3 is TGCGCCAGCAGCTTGGAAGCGGGACGGTACGAGCAGTACTTC.

This clonotype was counted ten times or more. This chain joins TRBV19 and TRBJ2-7; 9 bases are shared with TRBD2. CDR1 and CDR2 from the germline V gene are LNHDA and SQIVND (reference sequence). CDR3 length: 18 residues. J was trimmed by 4 bases and V by 3 bases; bases with no gene match: 16. CDR3 loop: CASSMQGISVAGEYEQYF. The DNA for the CDR3 is TGTGCCAGTAGTATGCAGGGAATCTCAGTAGCGGGGGAATACGAGCAGTACTTC.

This clonotype was seen repeatedly, ten times or more. The genes are TRBV28 and TRBJ2-7; no reliable D call. The V end was cut by 0 bases, the J end by 0 bases, with 12 bases between. Germline CDR1 is MDHEN and CDR2 is SYDVKM. There are 16 residues in the CDR3. The CDR3 spells CASSLWSQIFSYEQYF. Here the CDR3 DNA reads TGTGCCAGCAGTTTATGGTCACAGATATTCTCCTACGAGCAGTACTTC.

In this sample, this clonotype turned up many times. The chain couples TRBV18 to TRBJ1-1; TRBD1 is a possible D gene (6 bases). Germline lookup yields CDR1 KGHSH and CDR2 LQKENI. The CDR3 covers 16 residues. V was trimmed by 3 bases and J by 4 bases, leaving 18 bases between them. As DNA, the CDR3 is TGTGCCAGCTCACCTCGGACCGGGGGGCTGGGCACTGAAGCTTTCTTT. Protein sequence: CASSPRTGGLGTEAFF. The variable domain in full, with the rest retrieved from reference TRBV18 and TRBJ1-1, is NAGVMQNPRHLVRRRGQEARLRCSPMKGHSHVYWYRQLPEEGLKFMVYLQKENIIDESGMPKERFSAEFPKEGPSILRIQQVVRGDSAAYFCASSPRTGGLGTEAFFGQGTRLTVV.